These 4 T cell receptor beta chains share one sample of origin, sequenced in a study of shared T cell receptors in the human thymus. Here immunoSEQ multiplex PCR was the method, and the copy in TCRdb shows in-frame clones only, minus some. The sample includes 540,000 or so clones, more than 75% of them seen just once. The data were also submitted as part of a second study, on human thymus T cells.

Sequenced material: thymocytes. Receptors originate from a boy under two years old with a congenital heart defect.

This clone was counted a single time. This chain connects TRBV2 to TRBJ1-2; D is possibly TRBD1 (6 bases). CDR3 size: 18 residues. The germline V gene has CDR1 SNHLY and CDR2 FYNNEI. V was trimmed by 1 base and J by 4 bases, leaving 22 bases between them. CDR3 in amino acids: CASSEVGPQDSPFYGYTF. CDR3 nucleotides: TGTGCCAGCAGTGAAGTAGGGCCCCAGGACAGCCCATTCTATGGCTACACCTTC.

This clone was recorded once. The V and J genes are TRBV11-2 and TRBJ2-3; D unresolved. The CDR3 is made up of 17 amino acids. Deletions cut 3 bases from V and 2 bases from J, with 18 bases between. The V gene's germline CDR1 is SGHAT and CDR2 FQNNGV. The chain's CDR3 is CASSFDLRLEHTDTQYF. The CDR3 bases are TGTGCCAGCAGCTTCGACCTCAGACTGGAACACACAGATACGCAGTATTTT.

The gene calls are TRBV27 and TRBJ2-2; 7 bases are a match to TRBD1. The CDR3 totals 15 residues. Germline CDR1 reads MNHEY; CDR2 reads SMNVEV (reference sequence). V dropped 8 bases and J dropped 3; count of bases not matched to a gene: 9. The CDR3 spells CASCDLGQDTGELFF. The CDR3 nucleotides are TGTGCCAGCTGCGATTTAGGACAGGACACCGGGGAGCTGTTTTTT.

V and J are TRBV27 and TRBJ2-3; 10 bases are a match to TRBD1. The germline V gene encodes CDR1 MNHEY and CDR2 SMNVEV (reference sequence). The CDR3 extends over 14 amino acids. Trimming at V came to 8 bases and at J to 3 bases, leaving 5 bases not matched to a gene. As DNA, the CDR3 is TGTGCCAGCCCCGACAGGGGGCGAACAGATACGCAGTATTTT. This codes for CASPDRGRTDTQYF.